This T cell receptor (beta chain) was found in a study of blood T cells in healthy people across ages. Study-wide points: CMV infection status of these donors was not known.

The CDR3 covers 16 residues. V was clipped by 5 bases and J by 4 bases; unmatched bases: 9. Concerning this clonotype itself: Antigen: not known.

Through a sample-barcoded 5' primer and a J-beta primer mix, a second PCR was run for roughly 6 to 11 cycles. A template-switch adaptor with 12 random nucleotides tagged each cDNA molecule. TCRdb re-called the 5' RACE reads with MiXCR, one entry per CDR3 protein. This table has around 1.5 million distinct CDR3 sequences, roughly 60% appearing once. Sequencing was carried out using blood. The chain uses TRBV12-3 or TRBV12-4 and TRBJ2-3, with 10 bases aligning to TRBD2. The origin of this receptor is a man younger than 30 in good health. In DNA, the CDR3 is TGTGCCAGCAGTCCTGCCGGGACTAGCGACGCAGATACGCAGTATTTT. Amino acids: CASSPAGTSDADTQYF.